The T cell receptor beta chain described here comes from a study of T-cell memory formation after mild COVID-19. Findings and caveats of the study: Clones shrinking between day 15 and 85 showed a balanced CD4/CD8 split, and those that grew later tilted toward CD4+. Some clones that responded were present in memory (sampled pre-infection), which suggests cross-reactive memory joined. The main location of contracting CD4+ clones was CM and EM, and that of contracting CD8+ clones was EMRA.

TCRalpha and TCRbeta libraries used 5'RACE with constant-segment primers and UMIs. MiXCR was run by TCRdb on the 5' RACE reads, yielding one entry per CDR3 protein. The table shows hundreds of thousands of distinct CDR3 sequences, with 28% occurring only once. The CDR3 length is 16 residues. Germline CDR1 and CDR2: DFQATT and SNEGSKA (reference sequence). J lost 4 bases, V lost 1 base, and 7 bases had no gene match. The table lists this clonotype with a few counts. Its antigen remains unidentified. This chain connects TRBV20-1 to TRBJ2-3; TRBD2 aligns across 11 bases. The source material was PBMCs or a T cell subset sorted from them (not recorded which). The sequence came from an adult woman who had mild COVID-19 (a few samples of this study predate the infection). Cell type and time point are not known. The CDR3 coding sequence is TGCAGTGCTAGAGTACTAGCGGGAGTAGGTGCAGATACGCAGTATTTT. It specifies CSARVLAGVGADTQYF.